This TCR beta chain was obtained from a study of cytomegalovirus exposure and HLA in healthy donors. Germline V gene lookup returns CDR1 SGHRS and CDR2 YFSETQ. V was clipped by 0 bases and J by 3 bases, with 7 bases between them. The CDR3 length is 13 residues. The table came from immunoSEQ multiplex PCR; TCRdb's copy has only in-frame clones and leaves some out. The sample comprises some 130,000 clones, about 88% of which are singletons, and 0.95% to 1.5% rests with the top ten. The chain joins TRBV5-1 to TRBJ2-7, with D possibly matching TRBD1 (5 bases). The specimen sequenced was PBMCs. The TCR comes from a woman under 30 in good health and CMV-seronegative. CDR3 protein: CASSLETGYEQYF. Written as DNA, the CDR3 is TGCGCCAGCAGCTTGGAAACAGGCTACGAGCAGTACTTC. The variable domain in full, with the rest retrieved from reference TRBV5-1 and TRBJ2-7, is KAGVTQTPRYLIKTRGQQVTLSCSPISGHRSVSWYQQTPGQGLQFLFEYFSETQRNKGNFPGRFSGRQFSNSRSEMNVSTLELGDSALYLCASSLETGYEQYFGPGTRLTVT.